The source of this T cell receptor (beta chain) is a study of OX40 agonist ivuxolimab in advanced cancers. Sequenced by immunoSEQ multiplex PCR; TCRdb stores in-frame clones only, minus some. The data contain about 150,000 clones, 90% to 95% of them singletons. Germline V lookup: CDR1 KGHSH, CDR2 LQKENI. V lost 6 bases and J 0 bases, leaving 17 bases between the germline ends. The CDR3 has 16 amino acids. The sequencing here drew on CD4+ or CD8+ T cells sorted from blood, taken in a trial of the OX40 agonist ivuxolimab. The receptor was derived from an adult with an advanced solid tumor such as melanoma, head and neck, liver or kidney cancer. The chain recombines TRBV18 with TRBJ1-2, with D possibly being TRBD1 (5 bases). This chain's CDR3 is CASSQQEGRTNYGYTF. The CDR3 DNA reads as TGTGCCAGCTCCCAACAGGAAGGGCGAACTAACTATGGCTACACCTTC.